These 27 T cell receptor beta chains share one sample of origin, sequenced in a study of T cell repertoires in cytomegalovirus infection. TCRdb reanalysed the reads using MiXCR and keeps one entry per CDR3 protein. The data contain roughly 51,000 distinct CDR3 sequences, more than 15% of them singletons. These receptors' targets are unknown. Sample: CD8+ T cells from cultured PBMCs, taken from culture after CMV antigen stimulation. The receptors shown here come from a human donor in good health (CMV status not recorded). Some clones in this sample may be carry-over from other donors' samples.

V is TRBV2 and J is TRBJ2-1; weak D call: TRBD2 (7 bases). CDR3 length: 13 residues. Looked up from germline, CDR1 is SNHLY and CDR2 is FYNNEI. With 4 bases removed from V and 8 bases from J, the gap between germline ends came to 12 bases. CDR3 loop: CASSAGEGDEQFF. The DNA for the CDR3 is TGTGCCAGCAGTGCAGGGGAGGGCGATGAGCAGTTCTTC.

The chain couples TRBV7-9 to TRBJ2-1; TRBD2 matches 7 bases. CDR1 is SEHNR, CDR2 FQNEAQ, per germline (reference sequence). CDR3 size: 16 residues. Unmatched junction bases numbered 10, after V lost 6 bases and J lost 2 bases. The CDR3 DNA follows: TGTGCCAGCAGGATGGGCCGGGAGGACCCCTACAATGAGCAGTTCTTC. It encodes CASRMGREDPYNEQFF.

The rearrangement joins TRBV6-5 to TRBJ2-7, with TRBD2 matching over 11 bases. The CDR3 runs to 17 residues. V dropped 8 bases and J dropped 6; count of bases not matched to a gene: 18. Germline values: CDR1 MNHEY, CDR2 SVGAGI. The CDR3 sequence: CASLQGTRDSGRVEQYF. CDR3 in DNA: TGTGCCAGCCTACAGGGGACAAGAGATAGCGGGAGGGTCGAGCAGTACTTC.

The chain couples TRBV7-8 to TRBJ2-1; 11 bases are a match to TRBD2. This CDR3 spans 16 amino acids. V lost 2 bases to trimming and J lost 7 bases; unmatched junction nucleotides: 7. The V gene's germline CDR1 is SGHVS and CDR2 FQNEAQ. The CDR3 DNA reads TGTGCCAGCAGCTTATCGGCTAGCGGGGGGATGAATGAGCAGTTCTTC. Translating it yields CASSLSASGGMNEQFF. Full variable domain (missing parts from reference TRBV7-8 and TRBJ2-1): GAGVSQSPRYKVAKRGQDVALRCDPISGHVSLFWYQQALGQGPEFLTYFQNEAQLDKSGLPSDRFFAERPEGSVSTLKIQRTQQEDSAVYLCASSLSASGGMNEQFFGPGTRLTVL.

This clonotype was detected only a few times. V and J are TRBV7-2 and TRBJ2-1, with a tentative D call TRBD1 (6 bases). The J call may be faulty, since TRBJ2-7 better matches the DNA end. Germline assignment: CDR1 SGHTA and CDR2 FQGNSA. The CDR3 has 14 residues. CDR3 amino acids: CASSPDSGLEEQYF. CDR3 nucleotide sequence: TGTGCCAGCAGCCCGGACAGCGGCCTTGAGGAGCAGTACTTC.

This rearrangement joins TRBV2 to TRBJ2-7; D might be TRBD1 (5 bases). The CDR3 has 14 amino acids. The germline CDR1 and CDR2 sequences are SNHLY and FYNNEI. V lost 6 bases and J lost 4, with 16 bases in between. This CDR3 reads CASRPTGASYEQYF. The CDR3 DNA reads TGTGCCAGCAGGCCCACAGGAGCTTCTTACGAGCAGTACTTC.

This clonotype was observed a handful of times. Here the CDR3 DNA reads TGTGCCAGCAGCTTAAGAGGCGGGTGGGACGGGGATACGCAGTATTTT. Translating gives CASSLRGGWDGDTQYF. This chain joins TRBV7-2 and TRBJ2-3, with D possibly being TRBD1 or TRBD2 (5 bases each). The CDR3 is 16 amino acids. The ends were cut back, 2 bases at V and 6 bases at J, with 18 bases in the middle. Germline V gene data show CDR1 as SGHTA and CDR2 as FQGNSA. The full variable domain, in which reference TRBV7-2 and TRBJ2-3 provide the parts outside the CDR3, is GAGVSQSPSNKVTEKGKDVELRCDPISGHTALYWYRQSLGQGLEFLIYFQGNSAPDKSGLPSDRFSAERTGGSVSTLTIQRTQQEDSAVYLCASSLRGGWDGDTQYFGPGTRLTVL.

V and J are TRBV28 and TRBJ2-7; 9 bases are shared with TRBD1. V shed 5 bases and J 6 bases; nucleotides not matched to a gene: 5. The CDR3 length is 13 residues. Germline V gives CDR1 MDHEN, CDR2 SYDVKM. CDR3 loop: CASSLGTGREQYF. CDR3 nucleotide sequence: TGTGCCAGCAGTCTGGGGACAGGGCGCGAGCAGTACTTC.

Relative to its sample, this clonotype is medium-sized. V gene TRBV6-1 combines with J gene TRBJ2-3; 11 nucleotides match TRBD2. The CDR3 has 15 amino acids. The germline V gene has CDR1 MNHNS and CDR2 SASEGT. V gave up 5 bases and J gave up 1 base; unmatched junction bases: 2. CDR3: CASSPGLAGTDTQYF. CDR3 DNA: TGTGCCAGCAGTCCGGGACTAGCGGGCACAGATACGCAGTATTTT.

This chain connects TRBV7-2 to TRBJ2-1, with 12 bases lining up with TRBD2. V shed 5 bases and J 7 bases; nucleotides not matched to a gene: 9. Germline V gene lookup returns CDR1 SGHTA and CDR2 FQGNSA. CDR3 length equals 16 residues. The CDR3: CASSPRGTSGRNEQFF. The CDR3, as DNA: TGTGCCAGCAGCCCGAGGGGGACTAGCGGGCGGAATGAGCAGTTCTTC.

The J gene is TRBJ1-5, the V gene TRBV12-3 or TRBV12-4, with D uncertain. Trimming left V 8 bases short and J 3 bases short, with 11 bases between. CDR3 length: 13 residues. Here the CDR3 DNA reads TGTGCCAGCTCCGAAGGACTCAATCAGCCCCAGCATTTT. It yields the protein CASSEGLNQPQHF.

In its sample, this clonotype was seen a few times. The gene calls are TRBV4-3 and TRBJ2-5; D is possibly TRBD1 or TRBD2 (5 bases each). The length of the CDR3 is 16 residues. V lost 0 bases, J lost 1 base, and 12 bases lay in between. The germline V gene has CDR1 LGHNA and CDR2 YSLEER. CDR3 sequence (DNA): TGCGCCAGCAGCCAAGATAGGTCGAGGGGCCAAGAGACCCAGTACTTC. This gives the protein CASSQDRSRGQETQYF.

This clonotype has a handful of counts. The gene calls are TRBV7-3 and TRBJ1-6; a weak D match, TRBD1 (6 bases). The CDR3 covers 16 residues. The V gene lost 0 bases and the J gene lost 9 bases, with 15 bases spanning the gap. CDR1 and CDR2 (germline): SGHTA, FQGTGA. CDR3 sequence (DNA): TGTGCCAGCAGCTTAACGAAGATGGGGGCCGGTTCACCCCTCCACTTT. Protein: CASSLTKMGAGSPLHF.

This clonotype has only a few counts. The rearrangement joins TRBV19 to TRBJ2-2, with TRBD1 as a possible D gene (6 bases). CDR3 length equals 14 residues. V lost 6 bases, J lost 2 bases, and 10 bases lay in between. Germline V lookup: CDR1 LNHDA, CDR2 SQIVND (reference sequence). The CDR3 region has the DNA TGTGCCAGTAGGTGGACAGATAACACCGGGGAGCTGTTTTTT. Protein: CASRWTDNTGELFF.

The rearrangement joins TRBV29-1 to TRBJ1-2; D perhaps matches TRBD1 (5 bases). Germline CDR1 SQVTM, CDR2 ANQGSEA. Trimming removed 6 bases from V and 7 bases from J, with 18 bases in between. The CDR3 runs to 13 residues. The CDR3 coding sequence is TGCAGCGTCCAGGGCAAAGCAGAGAGTGGCTACACCTTC. As protein: CSVQGKAESGYTF.

The chain recombines TRBV4-3 with TRBJ2-1, with D hard to call. The germline gives CDR1 LGHNA, CDR2 YSLEER. The CDR3 sequence is 13 residues long. V dropped 0 bases and J dropped 10 bases, with 10 bases sitting between them. Written as DNA, the CDR3 is TGCGCCAGCAGCCAAGACCCCTCCGGGGAGCAGTTCTTC. Translation gives CASSQDPSGEQFF.

A single count supports this clonotype. This chain uses TRBV15 with TRBJ2-5; possibly TRBD2 for D (6 bases). CDR3 length equals 14 residues. Germline CDR1 and CDR2: LNHNV and YYDKDF (reference sequence). Trimming pared 5 bases from V and 5 bases from J, leaving 15 bases between. The CDR3 nucleotides read TGTGCCACCAGCTCCTGGCGGGACGGGGAGACCCAGTACTTC. It is translated as CATSSWRDGETQYF.

This clonotype showed up just a few times. The chain recombines TRBV15 with TRBJ2-7, with 9 bases identical to TRBD2. This CDR3 comprises 16 residues. V shed 0 bases, J shed 7 bases, and the junction held 10 bases outside the gene matches. CDR1 LNHNV and CDR2 YYDKDF come from the germline V gene (reference sequence). The CDR3 spells CATSRDLAGKRREQYF. CDR3 DNA sequence: TGTGCCACCAGCAGAGACCTAGCGGGAAAGAGACGTGAGCAGTACTTC.

V and J are TRBV4-2 and TRBJ2-7; D is ambiguous. From germline, CDR1 is LGHNA and CDR2 YNFKEQ. This CDR3 has 12 residues. Trimming removed 4 bases at V and 2 bases at J, with 6 bases between. The CDR3 sequence: CASSRGTYEQYF. CDR3 bases: TGTGCCAGCAGCCGAGGAACCTACGAGCAGTACTTC.

The V and J genes are TRBV11-2 and TRBJ2-5; a weak D match, TRBD1 (5 bases). V lost 5 bases, J lost 5 bases, and 18 bases lay in between. CDR1 is SGHAT, CDR2 FQNNGV, per germline. This CDR3 has 15 amino acids. Written as DNA, the CDR3 is TGTGCCAGCAGCCCATGGGGCAGGGAAAGGGAGACCCAGTACTTC. This encodes CASSPWGRERETQYF.

The rearrangement uses TRBV27 and TRBJ2-7, with 11 bases fitting TRBD2. The CDR3 loop spans 16 amino acids. CDR1 and CDR2 (germline): MNHEY, SMNVEV (reference sequence). The junction had 5 bases not matched to a gene; V was cut back by 0 bases and J by 4 bases. The CDR3 region is CASSLSASGGIYEQYF. Written as DNA, the CDR3 is TGTGCCAGCAGTTTATCGGCTAGCGGGGGGATATACGAGCAGTACTTC.

The J gene is TRBJ2-2, the V gene TRBV7-9, with D hard to call. V was clipped by 3 bases and J by 6 bases, with 14 bases between them. Germline V CDR1 and CDR2: SEHNR, FQNEAQ (reference sequence). CDR3 size: 15 residues. The CDR3 DNA follows: TGTGCCAGCAGCTTCGAAGTGGACGGCCCCGGGGAGCTGTTTTTT. Translation: CASSFEVDGPGELFF.

This clonotype came up a few times. This chain links TRBV6-2 or TRBV6-3 with TRBJ1-5, with D maybe TRBD1 (5 bases). Germline V gene sequence: CDR1 MNHEY, CDR2 SVGEGT. V dropped 0 bases and J dropped 4 bases, with 10 bases sitting between them. The length of the CDR3 is 15 residues. CDR3 residues: CASSYSIAGNQPQHF. In DNA form, the CDR3 reads TGTGCCAGCAGTTACTCGATCGCAGGGAATCAGCCCCAGCATTTT.

This rearrangement joins TRBV7-2 to TRBJ2-7, with TRBD1 identical over 7 bases. CDR3 size: 14 residues. V shed 4 bases and J 4 bases; nucleotides not matched to a gene: 7. Germline loops: CDR1 SGHTA, CDR2 FQGNSA. The CDR3 loop is CASSSPGQIYEQYF. In DNA, the CDR3 is TGTGCCAGCAGCTCCCCGGGACAGATTTACGAGCAGTACTTC.

The chain uses TRBV20-1 and TRBJ2-7; 11 nucleotides align to TRBD2. Germline V gives CDR1 DFQATT, CDR2 SNEGSKA (reference sequence). The V gene end was trimmed by 6 bases and the J gene end by 1 base; junction bases not matched to a gene: 5. This CDR3 has 14 amino acids. The chain's CDR3 is CSAAGTSGSYEQYF. The DNA for the CDR3 is TGCAGTGCAGCCGGGACTAGCGGTTCCTACGAGCAGTACTTC.

This clonotype was seen a handful of times. The genes are TRBV7-8 and TRBJ1-5, with a possible D match to TRBD1 (6 bases). CDR3 size: 18 residues. The germline V gene encodes CDR1 SGHVS and CDR2 FQNEAQ. Trimming took off 2 bases at V and 0 bases at J, with 17 bases between the two ends. The CDR3 nucleotides read TGTGCCAGCAGCTTATTGCCACCGTGGACAGTTAGCAATCAGCCCCAGCATTTT. This codes for CASSLLPPWTVSNQPQHF.

The rearrangement uses TRBV6-4 and TRBJ2-3; unclear D gene. The CDR3 has 14 amino acids. The V gene's germline CDR1 is MRHNA and CDR2 SNTAGT. The V and J ends lost 0 bases and 4 bases respectively, with 8 bases between them. The CDR3 sequence is CASSDSIRPDTQYF. The CDR3 DNA follows: TGTGCCAGCAGTGACTCGATCAGGCCAGATACGCAGTATTTT.